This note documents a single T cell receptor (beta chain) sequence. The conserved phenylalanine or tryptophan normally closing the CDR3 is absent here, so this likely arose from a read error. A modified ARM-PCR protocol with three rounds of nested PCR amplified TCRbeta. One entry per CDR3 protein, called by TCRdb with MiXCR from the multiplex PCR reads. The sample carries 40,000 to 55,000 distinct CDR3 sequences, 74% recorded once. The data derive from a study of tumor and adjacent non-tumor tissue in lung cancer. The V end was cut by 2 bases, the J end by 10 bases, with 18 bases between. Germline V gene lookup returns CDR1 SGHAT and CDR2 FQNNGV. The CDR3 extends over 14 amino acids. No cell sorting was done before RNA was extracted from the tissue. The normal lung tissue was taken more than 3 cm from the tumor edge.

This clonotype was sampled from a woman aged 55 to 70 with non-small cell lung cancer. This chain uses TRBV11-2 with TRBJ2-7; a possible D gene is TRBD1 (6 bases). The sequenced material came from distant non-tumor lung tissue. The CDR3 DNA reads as TGTGCCAGCAGCTTACCAACAGGGCGCTATGATCAGTACTTA. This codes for CASSLPTGRYDQYL.